This T cell receptor beta chain was documented in a study of T cells expressing NK-cell markers. Study context: The eight sequenced donors comprised seven who were HCMV-seropositive and one who was seronegative.

The CDR3 runs 13 residues. CDR1 is SNHLY and CDR2 is FYNNEI in the germline V gene. Libraries used 5'RACE template switching adding universal primer site and UMIs. From the 5' RACE reads, TCRdb lists one entry per CDR3 protein and no DNA. The table gives about 460,000 distinct CDR3 sequences; the top ten clones make up more than 1.4% of it. Study results and caveats: These clonotypes also led the CD3+CD56-NKG2C+ fraction in a handful of donors.

In the case of this clonotype: What it binds is unknown.

The gene calls are TRBV2 and TRBJ2-7; the D gene TCRdb calls, TRBD1, cannot be checked with no DNA. The specimen was blood T cells: a sorted CD56 or NKG2C T cell subset, CD4+ or CD8+ T cells, or bulk PBMC T cells (not recorded which). The TCR originated in a woman between 50 and 59 years old in good health. CDR3 amino acids: CAGGAGPWDEQYF.